This passage covers 10 T cell receptor beta chains from one sample sequenced in a study of blood T cell repertoires in COVID-19. Data came from immunoSEQ multiplex PCR; TCRdb stores just in-frame clones and leaves some out. The data hold 95,000 to 150,000 clones, with 85% to 90% observed a single time. Material: peripheral blood. The receptors stem from a woman in her 70s with acute or convalescent COVID-19.

V is TRBV28 and J is TRBJ2-5; 8 bases fit TRBD1. The V gene end was trimmed by 11 bases and the J gene end by 5 bases; junction bases not matched to a gene: 13. Germline V CDR1 and CDR2: MDHEN, SYDVKM. The CDR3 is 14 residues long. CDR3 nucleotide sequence: TGTGCCGTCCTGGGGGCAGGGGGCTGGGAGACCCAGTACTTC. This translates into CAVLGAGGWETQYF.

This clone appeared once. Other DNA variants within this sample encode the same CDR3. This rearrangement joins TRBV9 to TRBJ1-5; D ambiguous. Germline assignment: CDR1 SGDLS and CDR2 YYNGEE. This CDR3 region has 15 residues. Trimming took 0 bases from V and 0 from J, leaving 7 bases between them. The CDR3 protein is CASSVGGDSNQPQHF. In DNA, the CDR3 is TGTGCCAGCAGCGTAGGCGGCGATAGCAATCAGCCCCAGCATTTT.

The chain joins TRBV7-9 to TRBJ2-3; a weak D match, TRBD1 (6 bases). The CDR3 contains 17 residues. CDR1 and CDR2 from the germline V gene are SEHNR and FQNEAQ (reference sequence). V was cut by 4 bases and J by 2 bases, with 19 bases left in between. CDR3 in DNA: TGTGCCAGCAGCTCACCGGGGCAGGGGACACTCACAGATACGCAGTATTTT. Protein sequence: CASSSPGQGTLTDTQYF.

The rearrangement joins TRBV5-4 to TRBJ2-5; D is unresolved. Germline assignment: CDR1 SGHNT and CDR2 YYREEE (reference sequence). The CDR3 totals 12 residues. V lost 2 bases, J lost 3 bases, and 5 bases lay in between. In nucleotides, the CDR3 is TGTGCCAGCAGCTTTTCTGAAGAGACCCAGTACTTC. Encoded protein: CASSFSEETQYF. Full variable domain (rest looked up from reference TRBV5-4 and TRBJ2-5): ETGVTQSPTHLIKTRGQQVTLRCSSQSGHNTVSWYQQALGQGPQFIFQYYREEENGRGNFPPRFSGLQFPNYSSELNVNALELDDSALYLCASSFSEETQYFGPGTRLLVL.

The gene calls are TRBV14 and TRBJ2-1; 13 bases fit TRBD2. Germline-derived CDR1 and CDR2 are SGHDN and FVKESK. This CDR3 is 15 amino acids long. With V trimmed by 5 bases and J by 10 bases, 8 bases remained unmatched. The CDR3 loop reads CASSDGTSGVWEQFF. CDR3 coding DNA: TGTGCCAGCAGCGACGGGACTAGCGGGGTTTGGGAGCAGTTCTTC.

This chain joins TRBV6-5 and TRBJ2-2; 11 nucleotides agree with TRBD2. The germline V gene encodes CDR1 MNHEY and CDR2 SVGAGI. V trimming: 5 bases; J trimming: 5 bases; junction bases outside the gene matches: 4. CDR3 length equals 15 residues. The CDR3 DNA follows: TGTGCCAGCAGTCTAGCGGGGGGACCTACCGGGGAGCTGTTTTTT. As protein: CASSLAGGPTGELFF.

The chain carries TRBV5-1 and TRBJ2-7, with D maybe TRBD2 (6 bases). The CDR3 contains 14 residues. The germline gives CDR1 SGHRS, CDR2 YFSETQ. V lost 4 bases and J 0 bases, leaving 11 bases between the germline ends. The CDR3 reads CASSPAGSSYEQYF. The CDR3, as DNA: TGCGCCAGCAGCCCCGCCGGGAGCTCCTACGAGCAGTACTTC.

This clone was counted between two and nine times. This chain joins TRBV5-1 and TRBJ2-1, with TRBD2 identical over 7 bases. The ends lost 4 bases at V and 3 bases at J; junction bases unmatched: 7. The CDR3 is made up of 15 amino acids. Germline CDR1 reads SGHRS; CDR2 reads YFSETQ. CDR3 nucleotide sequence: TGCGCCAGCAGCACTCAGGGAGGGATCTACAATGAGCAGTTCTTC. This translates into CASSTQGGIYNEQFF. Variable domain in full (rest from reference TRBV5-1 and TRBJ2-1): KAGVTQTPRYLIKTRGQQVTLSCSPISGHRSVSWYQQTPGQGLQFLFEYFSETQRNKGNFPGRFSGRQFSNSRSEMNVSTLELGDSALYLCASSTQGGIYNEQFFGPGTRLTVL.

The chain recombines TRBV29-1 with TRBJ2-7; 8 nucleotides align to TRBD2. The CDR3 extends over 14 amino acids. Trimming at V came to 2 bases and at J to 3 bases, leaving 6 bases not matched to a gene. The germline V gene has CDR1 SQVTM and CDR2 ANQGSEA. The CDR3 bases are TGCAGCGTTGAAAAACTAGCGGCTCTCTACGAGCAGTACTTC. Amino acids: CSVEKLAALYEQYF.

The rearrangement joins TRBV3-1 (or the pseudogene TRBV3-2) to TRBJ2-3; 7 nucleotides align to TRBD1. CDR1 and CDR2 from the germline V gene are LGHDT and YNNKEL (reference sequence). J lost 1 base, V lost 4 bases, and 8 bases had no gene match. The CDR3 sequence is 16 residues long. The CDR3 DNA follows: TGTGCCAGCAGCCTCTACAGGGGAGAGGGCACAGATACGCAGTATTTT. It translates to CASSLYRGEGTDTQYF.